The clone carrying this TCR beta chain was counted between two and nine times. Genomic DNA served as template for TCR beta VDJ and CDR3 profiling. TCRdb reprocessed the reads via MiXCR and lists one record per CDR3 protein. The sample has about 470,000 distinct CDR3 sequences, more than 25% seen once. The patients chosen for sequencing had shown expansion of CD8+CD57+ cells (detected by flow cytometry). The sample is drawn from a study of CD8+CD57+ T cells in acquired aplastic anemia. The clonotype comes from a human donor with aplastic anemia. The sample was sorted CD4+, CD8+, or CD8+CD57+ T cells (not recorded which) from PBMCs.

The CDR3 nucleotides are TGCGCCAGCAGCTTGAGGACAGGGGGTGGTTATGGCTACACCTTC. Amino acids: CASSLRTGGGYGYTF. The chain joins TRBV5-1 to TRBJ1-2; 10 bases match TRBD1. The V gene's germline CDR1 is SGHRS and CDR2 YFSETQ. This CDR3 has 15 amino acids. Trimming at V came to 1 base and at J to 5 bases, leaving 5 bases not matched to a gene.